This T cell receptor beta chain was identified in a study of blood T cell repertoires in COVID-19. Study background: T cells, B-cell-depleted T cells, or PBMCs supplied cDNA or gDNA.

Germline CDR1 reads SGDLS; CDR2 reads YYNGEE. Losses at the gene ends were 0 bases for V and 0 bases for J; bases not matched to a gene: 3. The CDR3 has 15 amino acids. Authors' methods: It was from reference gene primer amplification that nucleated cell counts were estimated. Generated by immunoSEQ multiplex PCR, the TCRdb table keeps only in-frame clones and is missing some. D and trimming were read from the DNA, whereas the V and J calls and clone size are those reported in that table. The data show about 110,000 clones, with approximately 85% seen just once and more than 4% held by the top ten. This clonotype was obtained from a man between 50 and 59 years old with acute or convalescent COVID-19. The chain has TRBV9 and TRBJ2-7; TRBD2 matches at 7 bases. Sequenced input: peripheral blood. The CDR3 loop reads CASSVEAGRSYEQYF. The DNA of the CDR3 is TGTGCCAGCAGCGTAGAAGCGGGGCGCTCCTACGAGCAGTACTTC. Full variable domain (outside the CDR3, taken from reference TRBV9 and TRBJ2-7): DSGVTQTPKHLITATGQRVTLRCSPRSGDLSVYWYQQSLDQGLQFLIQYYNGEERAKGNILERFSAQQFPDLHSELNLSSLELGDSALYFCASSVEAGRSYEQYFGPGTRLTVT.